These 23 T cell receptor beta chains were all obtained from the same sample, sequenced in a study of blood T cell repertoires in COVID-19. Generated by immunoSEQ multiplex PCR, the TCRdb table keeps only in-frame clones and is missing some. In the table there are about 100,000 clones, about 86% of which are singletons. Sequenced material: peripheral blood. The receptors were sampled from an older woman in a cohort sampled during active or convalescent COVID-19.

This chain uses TRBV11-2 with TRBJ2-1, with 11 bases identical to TRBD1. CDR1 and CDR2 from the germline V gene are SGHAT and FQNNGV. The junction had 6 bases not matched to a gene; V was cut back by 1 base and J by 7 bases. CDR3 length: 16 amino acids. The DNA for the CDR3 is TGTGCCAGCAGCTTAGTGAGGGACAGGGGGGGGAATGAGCAGTTCTTC. Translated, it gives CASSLVRDRGGNEQFF.

The chain joins TRBV5-1 to TRBJ2-1, with 9 bases identical to TRBD1. Germline values: CDR1 SGHRS, CDR2 YFSETQ. Germline trimming cut 3 bases from V and 6 bases from J; bases unmatched to any gene: 4. The CDR3 runs to 14 residues. CDR3 nucleotide sequence: TGCGCCAGCAGCTGGGGACAGGGATTCAATGAGCAGTTCTTC. Residues: CASSWGQGFNEQFF.

V and J are TRBV1 and TRBJ2-1; the listed D gene, TRBD1, was not tested against the DNA. TRBV1 is recorded as a pseudogene. The CDR3 length is 16 residues. CDR3 residues: CTSSQAFQGSYNEQFF. Here the CDR3 DNA reads TGCACCAGCAGCCAAGCGTTTCAGGGGTCCTACAATGAGCAGTTCTTC.

The chain carries TRBV5-1 and TRBJ2-2; D possibly corresponds to TRBD2 (6 bases). V dropped 4 bases and J dropped 8 bases, with 15 bases sitting between them. CDR3 size: 14 residues. Germline-derived CDR1 and CDR2 are SGHRS and YFSETQ. The CDR3 DNA reads as TGCGCCAGCAGCCCCGGAGGGTACGGAGGGGAGCTGTTTTTT. It yields the protein CASSPGGYGGELFF.

In nucleotides, the CDR3 is TGTGCCAGCAGCTCAGGGACAGGGGCTTTCGGAAACACCATATATTTT. Protein product: CASSSGTGAFGNTIYF. The chain is built from TRBV7-8 and TRBJ1-3, with 10 positions matching TRBD1. CDR1 SGHVS and CDR2 FQNEAQ come from the germline V gene. The ends lost 4 bases at V and 4 bases at J; junction bases unmatched: 7. CDR3 length equals 16 residues.

The V call is TRBV5-1, the J call TRBJ1-2, with TRBD1 identical over 7 bases. V dropped 5 bases and J dropped 3; count of bases not matched to a gene: 7. Germline CDR1 SGHRS, CDR2 YFSETQ. This CDR3 comprises 14 residues. The CDR3 sequence: CASRRQGDHYGYTF. The DNA of the CDR3 is TGCGCCAGCAGACGGCAGGGGGATCACTATGGCTACACCTTC.

The chain uses TRBV12-3 or TRBV12-4 and TRBJ2-1; TRBD1 might be the D (5 bases). CDR3 length equals 13 residues. Trimming removed 4 bases at V and 8 bases at J, with 12 bases between. In DNA form, the CDR3 reads TGTGCCAGCAGTTCGGCAGGGTTCTATGAGCAGTTCTTC. As protein: CASSSAGFYEQFF.

This chain uses TRBV27 with TRBJ2-7; 7 bases align to TRBD1. Germline V CDR1 and CDR2: MNHEY, SMNVEV (reference sequence). The CDR3 has 14 residues. The V and J ends lost 8 bases and 2 bases, in that order; junction bases with no gene match: 9. CDR3: CASGTRDSPYEQYF. In nucleotides, the CDR3 is TGTGCCAGCGGTACTCGGGACAGTCCCTACGAGCAGTACTTC.

This CDR3 is CASSYLPGAFNEKLFF. CDR3 DNA: TGTGCCAGCAGTTACCTGCCAGGGGCTTTTAATGAAAAACTGTTTTTT. The chain combines TRBV6-6 with TRBJ1-4; D perhaps matches TRBD1 (6 bases). The CDR3 has 16 residues. Per the germline V gene, CDR1 is MNHNY and CDR2 is SVGAGI (reference sequence). Between the trimmed V and J ends, which lost 2 bases and 4 bases, there was a span of 14 bases.

This chain joins TRBV5-4 and TRBJ2-2, with D possibly TRBD2 on 5 matching bases. CDR3 length equals 15 residues. V lost 1 base to trimming and J lost 1 base, with 8 bases between them. Germline V gives CDR1 SGHNT, CDR2 YYREEE (reference sequence). This CDR3 is CASSLQRVNTGELFF. CDR3 DNA sequence: TGTGCCAGCAGCTTGCAGAGGGTGAACACCGGGGAGCTGTTTTTT.

This rearrangement joins TRBV5-1 to TRBJ2-5; TRBD2 matches at 13 bases. Germline V gives CDR1 SGHRS, CDR2 YFSETQ. CDR3 size: 16 residues. The J segment lost 2 bases and the V segment lost 4 bases, leaving 5 bases of the junction unmatched. CDR3 sequence reads: CASSRTSGSLQETQYF. CDR3 nucleotides: TGCGCCAGCAGCCGGACTAGCGGGAGCTTACAAGAGACCCAGTACTTC.

The chain is built from TRBV5-1 and TRBJ2-3; 13 nucleotides align to TRBD2. Germline V gene data show CDR1 as SGHRS and CDR2 as YFSETQ. V was pared by 2 bases and J by 3 bases, with 9 bases of the junction left unmatched. The CDR3 has 18 residues. The CDR3 bases are TGCGCCAGCAGCTTCTCCAGGACTAGCGGGAGTAGAACAGATACGCAGTATTTT. As protein: CASSFSRTSGSRTDTQYF. The full variable domain, completed using reference TRBV5-1 and TRBJ2-3, is KAGVTQTPRYLIKTRGQQVTLSCSPISGHRSVSWYQQTPGQGLQFLFEYFSETQRNKGNFPGRFSGRQFSNSRSEMNVSTLELGDSALYLCASSFSRTSGSRTDTQYFGPGTRLTVL.

The chain combines TRBV19 with TRBJ2-3; TRBD2 might be the D (5 bases). Trimming pared 3 bases from V and 0 bases from J, leaving 10 bases between. Germline CDR1 and CDR2: LNHDA and SQIVND (reference sequence). The CDR3 has 15 amino acids. This chain's CDR3 is CASSISGMSTDTQYF. The CDR3 coding sequence is TGTGCCAGTAGTATTTCCGGGATGAGCACAGATACGCAGTATTTT.

The rearrangement links TRBV12-5 to TRBJ1-2, with D uncertain. This CDR3 has 15 amino acids. Germline-derived CDR1 and CDR2 are LGHNT and FRNRAP. V was trimmed by 5 bases and J by 8 bases, leaving 21 bases between them. The CDR3 spells CASGTPLLATGGYTF. The CDR3 coding sequence is TGTGCTAGTGGTACCCCCCTCTTAGCTACCGGAGGCTACACCTTC.

The chain is built from TRBV7-3 and TRBJ1-6; a possible D gene is TRBD1 (5 bases). V dropped 5 bases and J dropped 8 bases, with 10 bases sitting between them. CDR3 length: 13 residues. The germline CDR1 and CDR2 sequences are SGHTA and FQGTGA. The CDR3 sequence is CASSQGRDSPLHF. For the CDR3, the DNA is TGTGCCAGCAGCCAGGGTCGGGATTCACCCCTCCACTTT.

V gene TRBV10-3 combines with J gene TRBJ1-5; D not resolved. Germline CDR1 reads ENHRY; CDR2 reads SYGVKD. The CDR3 consists of 12 residues. V gave up 3 bases and J gave up 7 bases, with 7 bases separating them. The CDR3 nucleotides are TGTGCCATCAGTGATACTCTACAGCCCCAGCATTTT. It encodes CAISDTLQPQHF.

The chain joins TRBV6-5 to TRBJ1-2; no clear D gene. The CDR3 spans 13 residues. CDR1 is MNHEY and CDR2 is SVGAGI in the germline V gene. V dropped 1 base and J dropped 8 bases, with 11 bases sitting between them. The CDR3 DNA follows: TGTGCCAGCAGTTACTGGAGGTTTGGCGGCTACACCTTC. Its translation: CASSYWRFGGYTF.

J is TRBJ2-3 and V is TRBV19; D unclear. The length of the CDR3 is 15 residues. Germline-derived CDR1 and CDR2 are LNHDA and SQIVND (reference sequence). V dropped 0 bases and J dropped 3 bases, with 10 bases sitting between them. CDR3 sequence: CASSIDPSFTDTQYF. CDR3 DNA sequence: TGTGCCAGTAGTATAGATCCATCATTTACAGATACGCAGTATTTT.

The chain recombines TRBV19 with TRBJ2-2; D remains ambiguous. The CDR3 loop spans 16 amino acids. CDR1 LNHDA and CDR2 SQIVND come from the germline V gene (reference sequence). The V gene lost 4 bases and the J gene lost 3 bases, with 15 bases spanning the gap. The CDR3 here is CASSTGRRSYTGELFF. In DNA, the CDR3 is TGTGCCAGTAGTACTGGGCGACGTAGTTACACCGGGGAGCTGTTTTTT.

In regard to this clone: At one end, the junction sequence differs from germline, possibly due to a read error. The chain has TRBV2 and TRBJ2-1, with D unclear. The germline gives CDR1 SNHLY, CDR2 FYNNEI. The CDR3 runs to 13 residues. For the CDR3, the DNA is TGTGCCAGCACCTCCGGTGATAGTGTAATGAGGATCTTC. It is translated as CASTSGDSVMRIF.

The chain carries TRBV19 and TRBJ2-1; TRBD2 aligns across 7 bases. From germline, CDR1 is LNHDA and CDR2 SQIVND (reference sequence). There are 11 residues in the CDR3. Here the CDR3 DNA reads TGTGCGGTTGGGAGGGGCAGTGAGCAGTTCTTC. The encoded protein is CAVGRGSEQFF.

CDR3 sequence reads: CASSLASSRGQETQYF. In DNA, the CDR3 is TGTGCCAGCAGCTTAGCGAGTTCACGGGGACAAGAGACCCAGTACTTC. The chain is built from TRBV7-9 and TRBJ2-5; D possibly corresponds to TRBD2 (5 bases). Trimming took off 0 bases at V and 2 bases at J, with 13 bases between the two ends. The CDR3 is 16 residues long. CDR1 SEHNR and CDR2 FQNEAQ come from the germline V gene (reference sequence).

The chain has TRBV24-1 and TRBJ1-5; the D gene is possibly TRBD1 (5 bases). The CDR3 spans 17 residues. Trimming stripped 7 bases from V and 9 bases from J, with 27 bases between. Germline CDR1 KGHDR, CDR2 SFDVKD. CDR3 region: CATRGWSGAAEEGPQHF. Written as DNA, the CDR3 is TGTGCCACCAGGGGTTGGTCTGGGGCCGCGGAGGAGGGGCCCCAGCATTTT.